This entry lists 7 T cell receptor beta chains sequenced from one sample in a study of T cell responses to AZD1222 COVID-19 vaccine. Repertoires were generated with immunoSEQ multiplex PCR, while TCRdb's copy carries only in-frame clones and drops some. The top ten clones hold about 8.4% of a sample with around 86,000 clones, around 89% of them seen once. Sequenced here: peripheral blood, sampled on day 0 of AZD1222 vaccination. The receptor set was obtained from an adult in good health.

This chain uses TRBV7-2 with TRBJ1-2; no clear D gene. V was clipped by 0 bases and J by 8 bases, with 13 bases between them. The CDR3 has 14 residues. The germline V gene has CDR1 SGHTA and CDR2 FQGNSA. CDR3 coding DNA: TGTGCCAGCAGCTTAGCGCCGAAGACAACGGGCTACACCTTC. This gives the protein CASSLAPKTTGYTF. The full variable domain, in which reference TRBV7-2 and TRBJ1-2 provide the parts outside the CDR3, is GAGVSQSPSNKVTEKGKDVELRCDPISGHTALYWYRQSLGQGLEFLIYFQGNSAPDKSGLPSDRFSAERTGGSVSTLTIQRTQQEDSAVYLCASSLAPKTTGYTFGSGTRLTVV.

J is TRBJ1-1 and V is TRBV18; TRBD1 is a possible D gene (6 bases). CDR3 length: 15 amino acids. Looked up from germline, CDR1 is KGHSH and CDR2 is LQKENI. The V end lost 8 bases, the J end lost 2 bases, and 18 bases lay between the germline ends. The CDR3 sequence: CASLKGVIGNTEAFF. CDR3 nucleotides: TGTGCCAGCCTGAAGGGGGTGATCGGAAACACTGAAGCTTTCTTT. Full variable domain (rest looked up from reference TRBV18 and TRBJ1-1): NAGVMQNPRHLVRRRGQEARLRCSPMKGHSHVYWYRQLPEEGLKFMVYLQKENIIDESGMPKERFSAEFPKEGPSILRIQQVVRGDSAAYFCASLKGVIGNTEAFFGQGTRLTVV.

This clone was counted a few times. For the CDR3, the DNA is TGCGCCAGCAGCCAAGAGGCCTTCCTCTCCTACGAGCAGTACTTC. Its protein product is CASSQEAFLSYEQYF. This chain links TRBV4-3 with TRBJ2-7; D not resolved. Trimming removed 0 bases from V and 0 bases from J, with 9 bases in between. The CDR3 totals 15 residues. Germline CDR1 and CDR2: LGHNA and YSLEER.

The rearrangement links TRBV10-2 to TRBJ2-3, with 11 bases identical to TRBD2. CDR3 length equals 15 residues. After removal of 5 bases from V and 1 base from J, the junction contained 2 bases not matched to a gene. Germline values: CDR1 WSHSY, CDR2 SAAADI. The CDR3 here is CASSLAGGRTDTQYF. The CDR3, as DNA: TGCGCCAGCAGTCTAGCGGGGGGACGCACAGATACGCAGTATTTT.

This chain uses TRBV5-4 with TRBJ2-5; D is undetermined. The CDR3 is 10 residues long. Trimming cost V 4 bases and J 5 bases, with 3 bases left between them. Germline V gives CDR1 SGHNT, CDR2 YYREEE (reference sequence). The CDR3 DNA reads as TGTGCCAGCAGCGGGGAGACCCAGTACTTC. This sequence encodes CASSGETQYF.

This chain links TRBV9 with TRBJ1-3, with D unresolved. The V end lost 4 bases, the J end lost 0 bases, and 11 bases lay between the germline ends. This CDR3 has 15 amino acids. The germline V gene encodes CDR1 SGDLS and CDR2 YYNGEE. The CDR3 protein is CASSPGYLSGNTIYF. CDR3 sequence (DNA): TGTGCCAGCAGCCCCGGCTATCTCTCTGGAAACACCATATATTTT.

V usage is TRBV5-1 and J usage is TRBJ2-2, with TRBD1 identical over 8 bases. Germline trimming cut 7 bases from V and 5 bases from J; bases unmatched to any gene: 7. This CDR3 is built from 14 residues. The germline V gene encodes CDR1 SGHRS and CDR2 YFSETQ. The CDR3 reads CASYDRGWTGELFF. The CDR3 region has the DNA TGCGCCAGCTATGACAGGGGTTGGACCGGGGAGCTGTTTTTT.